Presented here are 4 T cell receptor beta chains from one specimen sequenced in a study of T cells in Graves' hyperthyroidism and ophthalmopathy. RNA transcripts yielded amplified TCR beta CDR3 regions. HTBI primers were used for first-round RT-PCR of the TCR CDR3. MiXCR, run by TCRdb on the multiplex PCR reads, gives a single entry per CDR3 protein. Of about 260,000 distinct CDR3 sequences in the sample, approximately 21% are singletons; the top ten hold 50% to 75%. Sequencing was carried out using blood. All receptors derive from a man aged 25-45 years with Graves' ophthalmopathy.

The chain carries TRBV28 and TRBJ2-5; D might be TRBD2 (5 bases). From germline, CDR1 is MDHEN and CDR2 SYDVKM. CDR3 length: 13 amino acids. Deletions cut 3 bases from V and 5 bases from J, with 10 bases between. The CDR3 nucleotides are TGTGCCAGCAGTTTTAGTGGGAGCGAGACCCAGTACTTC. Translated, it gives CASSFSGSETQYF. The entire variable domain, with the rest obtained from reference TRBV28 and TRBJ2-5, is as follows: DVKVTQSSRYLVKRTGEKVFLECVQDMDHENMFWYRQDPGLGLRLIYFSYDVKMKEKGDIPEGYSVSREKKERFSLILESASTNQTSMYLCASSFSGSETQYFGPGTRLLVL.

CDR3 protein: CASSLEGLADSSYEQYF. DNA of the CDR3: TGCGCCAGCAGCTTGGAAGGACTAGCGGATAGCTCCTACGAGCAGTACTTC. The genes are TRBV5-1 and TRBJ2-7; TRBD2 matches 10 bases. From germline, CDR1 is SGHRS and CDR2 YFSETQ. V lost 0 bases, J lost 0 bases, and 6 bases stayed unmatched. The CDR3 has 17 amino acids.

Many counts were recorded for this clonotype. The chain combines TRBV11-2 with TRBJ1-1; the D is unclear. Germline V CDR1 and CDR2: SGHAT, FQNNGV. The CDR3 is made up of 11 amino acids. The V gene lost 6 bases and the J gene lost 11 bases, with 13 bases spanning the gap. In nucleotides, the CDR3 is TGTGCCAGCAGTCGCCGATCGGTGGCTTTCTTT. Its translation is CASSRRSVAFF. The full variable domain, with the rest looked up from reference TRBV11-2 and TRBJ1-1, is EAGVAQSPRYKIIEKRQSVAFWCNPISGHATLYWYQQILGQGPKLLIQFQNNGVVDDSQLPKDRFSAERLKGVDSTLKIQPAKLEDSAVYLCASSRRSVAFFGQGTRLTVV.

The V gene is TRBV19, the J gene TRBJ1-1; tentatively, D is TRBD1 (5 bases). Germline CDR1 and CDR2: LNHDA and SQIVND (reference sequence). This CDR3 has 12 amino acids. V was cut by 2 bases and J by 6 bases, with 7 bases left in between. CDR3 protein: CASSIRGAEAFF. The CDR3, as DNA: TGTGCCAGTAGTATACGGGGCGCTGAAGCTTTCTTT.